What follows are 25 T cell receptor beta chains derived from one specimen sequenced in a study of human T cells and chemical hapten exposure. TCRdb re-called the RACE reads with MiXCR, one entry per CDR3 protein. The sample consists of some 70,000 distinct CDR3 sequences, 9.5% to 12% of them appearing once. Time point given: pre-sensitization, week 0. Treatment given: therapeutic diphenylcyclopropenone sensitization with weekly scalp DPC. This sample comprised whole blood, obtained in connection with sensitization to the hapten diphenylcyclopropenone (DPC). These receptors came from a woman in her 50s with alopecia areata. Some clones in this sample may be carry-over from other donors' samples.

Only a few counts were recorded for this clonotype. V usage is TRBV10-3 and J usage is TRBJ1-2; D unresolved. V lost 2 bases and J lost 4, with 8 bases in between. The CDR3 has 13 residues. Germline assignment: CDR1 ENHRY and CDR2 SYGVKD. The CDR3 coding sequence is TGTGCCATCAGTGAGCCGTCCGGCTATGGCTACACCTTC. It encodes CAISEPSGYGYTF.

V usage is TRBV27 and J usage is TRBJ2-6; weak D call: TRBD1 (6 bases). The V and J ends lost 10 bases and 3 bases respectively, with 13 bases between them. The CDR3 sequence is 14 residues long. Germline CDR1 reads MNHEY; CDR2 reads SMNVEV (reference sequence). CDR3 sequence: CAIRPGDGANVLTF. The DNA of the CDR3 is TGTGCCATCAGGCCAGGGGATGGGGCCAACGTCCTGACTTTC.

Here the CDR3 reads CASSLVWARQGGKTQYF. CDR3 sequence (DNA): TGTGCCAGCAGCTTAGTCTGGGCACGTCAGGGGGGGAAGACCCAGTACTTC. The chain carries TRBV11-2 and TRBJ2-5; the D call may be TRBD1 or TRBD2 (7 bases each). Germline CDR1 reads SGHAT; CDR2 reads FQNNGV. V was trimmed by 1 base and J by 6 bases, leaving 21 bases between them. This CDR3 region has 17 residues.

Only a few counts were recorded for this clonotype. This sequence joins TRBV4-2 and TRBJ2-2; 8 nucleotides match TRBD2. Germline V gene lookup returns CDR1 LGHNA and CDR2 YNFKEQ. The CDR3 has 16 residues. The trim removed 0 bases at V and 4 bases at J, leaving 4 bases unmatched. This CDR3 is CASSQESGSGTGELFF. CDR3 DNA sequence: TGTGCCAGCAGCCAAGAGAGCGGGAGTGGCACCGGGGAGCTGTTTTTT.

This clonotype has more than one count but fewer than ten. The rearrangement uses TRBV11-2 and TRBJ2-1; D ambiguous. The CDR3 runs 17 residues. Trimming removed 5 bases at V and 7 bases at J, with 24 bases between. CDR1 SGHAT and CDR2 FQNNGV come from the germline V gene. CDR3 DNA sequence: TGTGCCAGCAGCCTAGGGAAGAGTTCCCTGGTCAGGAATGAGCAGTTCTTC. Protein: CASSLGKSSLVRNEQFF.

In this sample, this clonotype turned up a few times. The chain links TRBV27 to TRBJ2-7; TRBD1 is a possible D gene (5 bases). Germline V gives CDR1 MNHEY, CDR2 SMNVEV (reference sequence). The CDR3 is 14 residues long. Trimming shortened V by 0 bases and J by 2 bases, and 8 bases separated the two germline ends. CDR3 sequence reads: CASSLSQATYEQYF. The CDR3 DNA sequence: TGTGCCAGCAGTTTATCACAGGCAACCTACGAGCAGTACTTC.

In this sample, this clonotype turned up many times. The genes are TRBV21-1 and TRBJ2-6; the D call of TRBD1 is as the table states it, not checked on the DNA. TRBV21-1 is annotated as a pseudogene. This CDR3 has 20 amino acids. The CDR3 protein is CASSKREDRVGPSGANVLTF. The CDR3 DNA reads as TGTGCCAGCAGCAAAAGGGAGGACAGGGTGGGTCCCTCTGGGGCCAACGTCCTGACTTTC.

Comments on this clonotype: Germline is not matched at one junction end, which may reflect a read error. The chain links TRBV14 to TRBJ2-5; TRBD1 agrees at 7 bases. Per germline, CDR1 SGHDN and CDR2 FVKESK. The CDR3 consists of 13 residues. The CDR3 DNA reads TGTGCCAGCAGCCCCTGGACAGGAGAGGCCCAGTACTTC. This sequence encodes CASSPWTGEAQYF.

The chain carries TRBV7-9 and TRBJ1-1; tentatively, D is TRBD1 (5 bases). The CDR3 is 14 amino acids. Germline CDR1 reads SEHNR; CDR2 reads FQNEAQ (reference sequence). V was clipped by 6 bases and J by 0 bases, with 11 bases between them. The CDR3 DNA follows: TGTGCCAGCAGTACAACCAGGGTGAACACTGAAGCTTTCTTT. Residues: CASSTTRVNTEAFF. The full variable domain, with the rest looked up from reference TRBV7-9 and TRBJ1-1, is DTGVSQNPRHKITKRGQNVTFRCDPISEHNRLYWYRQTLGQGPEFLTYFQNEAQLEKSRLLSDRFSAERPKGSFSTLEIQRTEQGDSAMYLCASSTTRVNTEAFFGQGTRLTVV.

A note on this clonotype: The junction and the germline gene differ at one end; a read error may be behind it. The V and J genes are TRBV29-1 and TRBJ1-1; 7 bases align to TRBD1. The CDR3 spans 16 residues. Germline values: CDR1 SQVTM, CDR2 ANQGSEA. CDR3 in DNA: TGCAGCGTGGAAGGGGCCAGACAGGGACGAAGCACTGAAGCTTTCTTT. This translates into CSVEGARQGRSTEAFF. The whole variable domain, remainder taken from reference TRBV29-1 and TRBJ1-1, is SAVISQKPSRDICQRGTSLTIQCQVDSQVTMMFWYRQQPGQSLTLIATANQGSEATYESGFVIDKFPISRPNLTFSTLTVSNMSPEDSSIYLCSVEGARQGRSTEAFFGQGTRLTVV.

This clonotype was observed at least ten times. The chain couples TRBV6-2 or TRBV6-3 to TRBJ2-5, with D unresolved. The germline gives CDR1 MNHEY, CDR2 SVGEGT. The CDR3 sequence is 13 residues long. Trimming took 4 bases from V and 1 from J, leaving 7 bases between them. CDR3 bases: TGTGCCAGCAGTTTCCTGGTCCAAGAGACCCAGTACTTC. Translation gives CASSFLVQETQYF.

The rearrangement uses TRBV20-1 and TRBJ2-4; TRBD1 is a possible D gene (5 bases). Trimming pared 6 bases from V and 3 bases from J, leaving 12 bases between. CDR1 DFQATT and CDR2 SNEGSKA come from the germline V gene (reference sequence). The CDR3 length is 13 residues. This chain's CDR3 is CSAATVGKNIQYF. CDR3 nucleotide sequence: TGCAGTGCCGCGACAGTGGGCAAAAACATTCAGTACTTC.

This clonotype ranks as medium-sized. The chain recombines TRBV12-3 or TRBV12-4 with TRBJ2-3; D is unclear. This CDR3 spans 14 amino acids. V lost 1 base and J 4 bases, leaving 9 bases between the germline ends. CDR3 residues: CASSLETPPDTQYF. Written as DNA, the CDR3 is TGTGCCAGCAGTTTAGAGACCCCTCCAGATACGCAGTATTTT.

Only a few counts were recorded for this clonotype. The chain has TRBV3-1 and TRBJ2-7; D is ambiguous. This CDR3 spans 15 amino acids. CDR1 LGHDT and CDR2 YNNKEL come from the germline V gene (reference sequence). Trimming shortened V by 1 base and J by 6 bases, and 16 bases separated the two germline ends. The CDR3 region has the DNA TGTGCCAGCAGCCAAGGTCGTGGCGGACGAGGCGAGCAGTACTTC. Amino acids: CASSQGRGGRGEQYF.

The V and J genes are TRBV6-2 or TRBV6-3 and TRBJ2-7; D is ambiguous. V was shortened by 4 bases and J by 4 bases, with 8 bases between the two germline ends. From germline, CDR1 is MNHEY and CDR2 SVGEGT. The CDR3 length is 12 residues. The CDR3 nucleotides are TGTGCCAGCAGTTGGACCGGGTACGAGCAGTACTTC. Its protein product is CASSWTGYEQYF.

This clonotype was counted at least ten times. This rearrangement joins TRBV19 to TRBJ2-3; D gene ambiguous. In germline, CDR1 is LNHDA, CDR2 SQIVND (reference sequence). This CDR3 is 13 amino acids long. V was clipped by 5 bases and J by 5 bases, with 11 bases between them. CDR3 nucleotide sequence: TGTGCCAGTAGTTCTGAGAGAGGAGATACGCAGTATTTT. Amino acid sequence: CASSSERGDTQYF.

The rearrangement links TRBV7-2 to TRBJ2-1; 8 positions agree with TRBD2. V lost 5 bases, J lost 7 bases, and 13 bases stayed unmatched. The CDR3 has 16 residues. Per germline, CDR1 SGHTA and CDR2 FQGNSA. The CDR3 sequence is CASSLQAGAYRNEQFF. The CDR3 coding sequence is TGTGCCAGCAGCCTACAAGCGGGGGCGTACCGGAATGAGCAGTTCTTC.

This clonotype was found many times. This sequence joins TRBV5-1 and TRBJ1-5, with a tentative D call TRBD1 (5 bases). The V and J ends lost 2 bases and 2 bases respectively, with 8 bases between them. Germline CDR1 is SGHRS and CDR2 is YFSETQ. The CDR3 length is 14 residues. The CDR3 sequence is CASSFSGGNQPQHF. Here the CDR3 DNA reads TGCGCCAGCAGCTTTTCGGGGGGCAATCAGCCCCAGCATTTT.

This clonotype was counted ten times or more. The rearrangement links TRBV7-2 to TRBJ2-5; TRBD2 might be the D (7 bases). Trimming left V 7 bases short and J 5 bases short, with 20 bases between. Germline CDR1 SGHTA, CDR2 FQGNSA. The CDR3 consists of 15 residues. The CDR3 DNA follows: TGTGCCAGCAACCAAGTCAGGGGAGGGCGTGAGACCCAGTACTTC. Translated: CASNQVRGGRETQYF.

Only a few counts were recorded for this clonotype. The chain couples TRBV29-1 to TRBJ1-1; D not resolved. CDR3 length: 12 residues. Per the germline V gene, CDR1 is SQVTM and CDR2 is ANQGSEA. V shed 7 bases and J shed 5 bases, with 14 bases lying between them. This CDR3 is CSGVETWTEAFF. CDR3 in DNA: TGCAGCGGTGTCGAAACGTGGACTGAAGCTTTCTTT. Complete variable domain (other parts from reference TRBV29-1 and TRBJ1-1): SAVISQKPSRDICQRGTSLTIQCQVDSQVTMMFWYRQQPGQSLTLIATANQGSEATYESGFVIDKFPISRPNLTFSTLTVSNMSPEDSSIYLCSGVETWTEAFFGQGTRLTVV.

This clonotype occurred many times. The V and J genes are TRBV20-1 and TRBJ2-1; 9 bases map to TRBD2. With 8 bases clipped from V and 1 base from J, the junction kept 9 bases outside the gene matches. Germline CDR1 is DFQATT and CDR2 is SNEGSKA (reference sequence). CDR3 length: 15 residues. CDR3 bases: TGCAGTAAAAAGGGGGCGGGAGGGTCCTACAATGAGCAGTTCTTC. It translates to CSKKGAGGSYNEQFF.

V and J are TRBV20-1 and TRBJ2-3, with D perhaps matching TRBD2 (6 bases). The CDR3 has 15 amino acids. The ends were cut back, 5 bases at V and 0 bases at J, with 15 bases in the middle. The V gene's germline CDR1 is DFQATT and CDR2 SNEGSKA (reference sequence). The CDR3 reads CSAPQRATSTDTQYF. The CDR3 DNA reads as TGCAGTGCTCCCCAGCGGGCCACTAGCACAGATACGCAGTATTTT.

CDR3 in amino acids: CSVEWGAKNIQYF. As DNA, the CDR3 is TGCAGCGTTGAGTGGGGGGCCAAAAACATTCAGTACTTC. The chain is built from TRBV29-1 and TRBJ2-4, with D tentatively TRBD1 or TRBD2 (5 bases each). CDR1 is SQVTM, CDR2 ANQGSEA, per germline. This CDR3 contains 13 residues. The germline V and J ends were trimmed by 3 bases and 1 base, with 7 bases remaining between them. The whole variable domain, filled in from reference TRBV29-1 and TRBJ2-4, reads SAVISQKPSRDICQRGTSLTIQCQVDSQVTMMFWYRQQPGQSLTLIATANQGSEATYESGFVIDKFPISRPNLTFSTLTVSNMSPEDSSIYLCSVEWGAKNIQYFGAGTRLSVL.

The rearrangement uses TRBV7-2 and TRBJ2-3; TRBD2 matches at 15 bases. J lost 4 bases, V lost 4 bases, and 6 bases had no gene match. The CDR3 has 17 amino acids. Looked up from germline, CDR1 is SGHTA and CDR2 is FQGNSA. The CDR3 loop is CASSSRTSGGGPDTQYF. The CDR3 DNA follows: TGTGCCAGCAGCTCTCGGACTAGCGGGGGGGGCCCAGATACGCAGTATTTT. The full variable domain, its missing parts supplied by reference TRBV7-2 and TRBJ2-3, is GAGVSQSPSNKVTEKGKDVELRCDPISGHTALYWYRQSLGQGLEFLIYFQGNSAPDKSGLPSDRFSAERTGGSVSTLTIQRTQQEDSAVYLCASSSRTSGGGPDTQYFGPGTRLTVL.

In its sample, this clonotype was seen a few times. The chain uses TRBV28 and TRBJ2-1; D is ambiguous. This CDR3 has 17 residues. The V gene's germline CDR1 is MDHEN and CDR2 SYDVKM. V was pared by 3 bases and J by 0 bases, with 15 bases between. CDR3 coding DNA: TGTGCCAGCAGTTTTGAAAGGGCTCCTAGCTCCTACAATGAGCAGTTCTTC. It encodes CASSFERAPSSYNEQFF.